This T cell receptor (beta chain) was observed in a study of T cell repertoires in cytomegalovirus infection. Turning to the study itself: An indication of both CMV infection and matching HLA type came from public TCR beta signatures.

This clonotype was found a few times. TCRdb fed the reads into MiXCR, producing one record per CDR3 protein. This table holds 300,000 to 450,000 distinct CDR3 sequences, 18% found once. The CDR3 sequence is 13 residues long. CDR1 is DFQATT and CDR2 is SNEGSKA in the germline V gene (reference sequence). Trimming removed 1 base from V and 5 bases from J; junction bases left unmatched: 2. The chain combines TRBV20-1 with TRBJ1-5; 7 bases fit TRBD1. Sequenced material: PBMCs. This clonotype was sampled from a human donor in good health (CMV status not recorded). Some clones in this sample may be carry-over from other donors' samples. The CDR3 DNA reads TGCAGTGCTAGAGTCGACAGGGATCAGCCCCAGCATTTT. Protein sequence: CSARVDRDQPQHF.